This T cell receptor beta chain was captured by sequencing in a study of blood T cell repertoires in COVID-19. About the study: Acute and convalescent COVID-19 specimens originated in the United States, Italy and Spain.

Patients from Seattle were sampled longitudinally, starting during active infection. J gave up 2 bases and V 6 bases, and 9 bases lay outside the gene matches. CDR3 length: 15 residues. From germline, CDR1 is MNHNY and CDR2 SVGAGI (reference sequence). Per the authors' pipeline: Cell counts per sample came from amplifying reference gene primers. Libraries were prepared by immunoSEQ multiplex PCR; TCRdb keeps only in-frame clonotypes and omits some of them. The DNA gave D and trimming, while V, J and clone size come from that table. The sample records about 58,000 clones, about 81% being singletons. The TCR sequence derives from a man aged 55 to 69 with COVID-19, enrolled during active disease. What was sequenced was peripheral blood. The V and J genes are TRBV6-6 and TRBJ1-1; 7 positions agree with TRBD1. The CDR3 bases are TGTGCCAGCAGCCGCCCGACAGGGCCTAACACTGAAGCTTTCTTT. Encoded protein: CASSRPTGPNTEAFF.